Listed here are 23 T cell receptor beta chains from one sample, sequenced in a study of T cells in Graves' hyperthyroidism and ophthalmopathy. Amplified TCR beta CDR3 regions derived from RNA transcripts. The primer set for the first-round RT-PCR of the TCR CDR3 was HTBI. TCRdb reprocessed the multiplex PCR reads with MiXCR, giving one entry per CDR3 protein. This table holds about 600,000 distinct CDR3 sequences, 12% to 15% found once. Sequencing was carried out using blood. All receptors derive from a young woman with Graves' ophthalmopathy.

This clonotype was found many times. The V gene is TRBV30, the J gene TRBJ2-1; 7 nucleotides match TRBD2. The V gene's germline CDR1 is GTSNPN and CDR2 SVGIG (reference sequence). The CDR3 consists of 16 residues. Trimming took 2 bases from V and 7 from J; bases not matched to a gene: 14. DNA for the CDR3: TGTGCCTGGAGTTCTGGCGGGAGACGGGTTAGAAATGAGCAGTTCTTC. Residues: CAWSSGGRRVRNEQFF.

The sample holds many counts of this clonotype. The CDR3 DNA reads as TGTGCCATCAGTGAGTCCCTAATAGACACTGAAGCTTTCTTT. It specifies CAISESLIDTEAFF. This sequence joins TRBV10-3 and TRBJ1-1; D remains unclear. Germline CDR1 reads ENHRY; CDR2 reads SYGVKD. The CDR3 sequence is 14 residues long. The V gene lost 0 bases and the J gene lost 3 bases, with 8 bases spanning the gap.

This clonotype appeared many times. This chain uses TRBV30 with TRBJ1-4; D remains ambiguous. Germline CDR1 is GTSNPN and CDR2 is SVGIG (reference sequence). V lost 3 bases to trimming and J lost 8 bases, with 13 bases between them. The CDR3 runs to 13 residues. In DNA, the CDR3 is TGTGCCTGGAGGGGAGAGCCTCGGGAAAAACTGTTTTTT. Its translation is CAWRGEPREKLFF.

A remark on this clonotype: With a much larger clone just one base away, this may be a read error. V is TRBV9 and J is TRBJ1-5; 8 bases are shared with TRBD1. The CDR3 totals 15 residues. CDR1 and CDR2 (germline): SGDLS, YYNGEE. The CDR3 loop is CASSADGQGGQLQHF. The CDR3 coding sequence is TGTGCCAGCAGCGCCGACGGACAGGGTGGCCAGCTCCAGCATTTT. The full variable domain, rest sourced from reference TRBV9 and TRBJ1-5, is DSGVTQTPKHLITATGQRVTLRCSPRSGDLSVYWYQQSLDQGLQFLIQYYNGEERAKGNILERFSAQQFPDLHSELNLSSLELGDSALYFCASSADGQGGQLQHFGDGTRLSIL.

This clonotype was detected ten times or more. J is TRBJ2-7 and V is TRBV20-1; a possible D gene is TRBD1 (5 bases). The CDR3 totals 14 residues. Germline assignment: CDR1 DFQATT and CDR2 SNEGSKA (reference sequence). The V end lost 6 bases, the J end lost 6 bases, and 21 bases lay between the germline ends. CDR3 region: CSAPAPQGIGEQYF. The CDR3 coding sequence is TGCAGTGCCCCAGCCCCCCAGGGCATAGGCGAGCAGTACTTC.

This clonotype was observed a few times. The rearrangement links TRBV4-3 to TRBJ1-2; 7 bases line up with TRBD1. The V segment lost 0 bases and the J segment 5 bases; nucleotides outside the gene matches: 9. From germline, CDR1 is LGHNA and CDR2 YSLEER. This CDR3 is 16 amino acids long. The CDR3 DNA reads TGCGCCAGCAGCCAAGACCGACAGGGACTTAGGTATGGCTACACCTTC. Translated, it gives CASSQDRQGLRYGYTF.

This clonotype was detected a few times. The chain links TRBV9 to TRBJ2-3, with 7 bases identical to TRBD1. CDR3 size: 15 residues. The germline V gene encodes CDR1 SGDLS and CDR2 YYNGEE. Germline trimming cut 4 bases from V and 4 bases from J; bases unmatched to any gene: 9. The chain's CDR3 is CASSTRQGSADTQYF. Here the CDR3 DNA reads TGTGCCAGCAGCACACGACAGGGATCAGCAGATACGCAGTATTTT. The full variable domain, rest sourced from reference TRBV9 and TRBJ2-3, is DSGVTQTPKHLITATGQRVTLRCSPRSGDLSVYWYQQSLDQGLQFLIQYYNGEERAKGNILERFSAQQFPDLHSELNLSSLELGDSALYFCASSTRQGSADTQYFGPGTRLTVL.

This clonotype was seen many times. The chain has TRBV11-3 and TRBJ2-1; 10 bases match TRBD2. Trimming cost V 3 bases and J 2 bases; bases outside gene matches: 1. CDR1 SGHNT and CDR2 YENEEA come from the germline V gene. CDR3 length equals 15 residues. This CDR3 is CASSLLAGAYNEQFF. CDR3 in DNA: TGTGCCAGCAGCTTGCTAGCGGGGGCCTACAATGAGCAGTTCTTC.

This clonotype was counted ten times or more. The chain recombines TRBV11-3 with TRBJ1-2; 8 nucleotides line up with TRBD1. Germline V gives CDR1 SGHNT, CDR2 YENEEA. This CDR3 spans 13 amino acids. With V trimmed by 4 bases and J by 6 bases, 4 bases remained unmatched. CDR3 sequence: CASSWTGRNGYTF. The CDR3 DNA reads as TGTGCCAGCAGCTGGACAGGGCGAAATGGCTACACCTTC.

This clonotype showed up many times. CDR3 sequence (DNA): TGTGCCAGCAGCTTAAGGACTGCGAACACCGGGGAGCTGTTTTTT. It encodes CASSLRTANTGELFF. The chain combines TRBV7-7 with TRBJ2-2; D may be TRBD2 (5 bases). Germline-derived CDR1 and CDR2 are SSHAT and FNYEAQ (reference sequence). V lost 2 bases and J lost 0, with 7 bases in between. This CDR3 comprises 15 residues.

This clonotype was seen just once. The rearrangement joins TRBV28 to TRBJ2-1; 10 positions match TRBD2. Germline V gene lookup returns CDR1 MDHEN and CDR2 SYDVKM. This CDR3 comprises 15 residues. The junction had 6 bases not matched to a gene; V was cut back by 7 bases and J by 3 bases. The CDR3: CASNLAGADYNEQFF. In DNA, the CDR3 is TGTGCCAGCAACCTAGCGGGAGCGGACTACAATGAGCAGTTCTTC.

This clonotype occurred many times. This chain links TRBV7-9 with TRBJ1-5; 7 bases fit TRBD1. Germline V CDR1 and CDR2: SEHNR, FQNEAQ (reference sequence). V was clipped by 5 bases and J by 1 base; unmatched bases: 5. This CDR3 has 15 amino acids. In DNA form, the CDR3 reads TGTGCCAGCAGCGGCACAGGGGTCAGCAATCAGCCCCAGCATTTT. This gives the protein CASSGTGVSNQPQHF.

This clonotype has at least ten counts. The chain combines TRBV30 with TRBJ2-5, with D possibly matching TRBD2 (5 bases). Germline V lookup: CDR1 GTSNPN, CDR2 SVGIG (reference sequence). Trimming took 6 bases from V and 1 from J, leaving 9 bases between them. This CDR3 contains 12 residues. CDR3 protein: CACTRRQETQYF. CDR3 nucleotides: TGTGCCTGTACTAGGCGCCAAGAGACCCAGTACTTC. Full variable domain (outside the CDR3, taken from reference TRBV30 and TRBJ2-5): SQTIHQWPATLVQPVGSPLSLECTVEGTSNPNLYWYRQAAGRGLQLLFYSVGIGQISSEVPQNLSASRPQDRQFILSSKKLLLSDSGFYLCACTRRQETQYFGPGTRLLVL.

Many counts were recorded for this clonotype. CDR3 in amino acids: CASSFGLAGWNEQFF. The CDR3, as DNA: TGTGCCAGCAGTTTCGGACTAGCGGGATGGAATGAGCAGTTCTTC. The rearrangement joins TRBV12-3 or TRBV12-4 to TRBJ2-1; TRBD2 matches 12 bases. There are 15 residues in the CDR3. Trimming removed 3 bases from V and 7 bases from J; junction bases left unmatched: 4.

The rearrangement uses TRBV19 and TRBJ2-4, with TRBD2 identical over 7 bases. The J segment lost 3 bases and the V segment lost 6 bases, leaving 11 bases of the junction unmatched. The CDR3 length is 16 residues. Per the germline V gene, CDR1 is LNHDA and CDR2 is SQIVND (reference sequence). The CDR3 DNA reads as TGTGCCAGTAGCGGTTTTAGCGGGTTTGTCAAAAACATTCAGTACTTC. Translation: CASSGFSGFVKNIQYF.

This clonotype was seen many times. This chain links TRBV7-9 with TRBJ1-1; 9 bases align to TRBD1. The CDR3 has 19 amino acids. V shed 3 bases, J shed 6 bases, and the junction held 20 bases outside the gene matches. The germline gives CDR1 SEHNR, CDR2 FQNEAQ (reference sequence). The CDR3 DNA is TGTGCCAGCAGCTTCCCTGCCTCACTGCCCGTAAACAGGGGGCCTGAAGCTTTCTTT. Translating gives CASSFPASLPVNRGPEAFF.

This clonotype was found a few times. The V gene is TRBV24-1, the J gene TRBJ2-5, with TRBD1 identical over 7 bases. CDR1 and CDR2 (germline): KGHDR, SFDVKD. The J segment lost 5 bases and the V segment lost 1 base, leaving 3 bases of the junction unmatched. The CDR3 sequence is 14 residues long. CDR3 protein: CATSDFVRGETQYF. CDR3 sequence (DNA): TGTGCCACCAGTGATTTTGTCAGGGGGGAGACCCAGTACTTC.

This clonotype was seen at least ten times. The rearrangement links TRBV27 to TRBJ2-1; 12 positions match TRBD2. With 2 bases clipped from V and 2 bases from J, the junction kept 1 base outside the gene matches. The CDR3 totals 16 residues. The V gene's germline CDR1 is MNHEY and CDR2 SMNVEV (reference sequence). CDR3 in DNA: TGTGCCAGCAGTTTACGGACTAGCGGGACCTACAATGAGCAGTTCTTC. This translates into CASSLRTSGTYNEQFF.

This clonotype was picked up a small number of times. The CDR3 region has the DNA TGTGCCAGCAGCCCCGATCGACAGCGGTATCCCACTGAAGCTTTCTTT. As protein: CASSPDRQRYPTEAFF. The chain joins TRBV5-4 to TRBJ1-1, with TRBD1 as a possible D gene (5 bases). CDR1 is SGHNT and CDR2 is YYREEE in the germline V gene (reference sequence). The CDR3 is 16 amino acids. Trimming pared 4 bases from V and 4 bases from J, leaving 20 bases between.

A remark on this clonotype: A much more abundant neighbour one base away suggests this may be a read error. This likely comes from a read error, as the CDR3 has no conserved phenylalanine or tryptophan at its end. The J gene is TRBJ2-7, the V gene TRBV30; no definite D call. CDR1 and CDR2 from the germline V gene are GTSNPN and SVGIG (reference sequence). This CDR3 region has 13 residues. Trimming shortened V by 0 bases and J by 2 bases, and 8 bases separated the two germline ends. In nucleotides, the CDR3 is TGTGCCTGGAGTGTTGGAACAGCCTACGAGCAGTACTCC. Translation gives CAWSVGTAYEQYS.

This clonotype was recorded a few times. The rearrangement uses TRBV4-3 and TRBJ2-5; D uncertain. The CDR3 is 14 amino acids. Trimming left V 4 bases short and J 1 base short, with 10 bases between. CDR1 is LGHNA, CDR2 YSLEER, per germline. DNA for the CDR3: TGCGCCAGCAGCCCTACGACTTCCCAAGAGACCCAGTACTTC. Encoded protein: CASSPTTSQETQYF.

This clonotype occurred many times. At one end, the junction sequence differs from germline, possibly due to a read error. The chain couples TRBV7-3 to TRBJ2-3; D is possibly TRBD1 or TRBD2 (5 bases each). CDR3 length: 18 residues. CDR1 and CDR2 (germline): SGHTA, FQGTGA. CDR3 sequence (DNA): TGTGCCAGCAGTTTAATGGGGACCTCAGACACGGAAACAGATACGCAGTATTTT. It codes for CASSLMGTSDTETDTQYF. Combining the CDR3 with reference TRBV7-3 and TRBJ2-3 gives the whole variable domain GAGVSQTPSNKVTEKGKYVELRCDPISGHTALYWYRQSLGQGPEFLIYFQGTGAADDSGLPNDRFFAVRPEGSVSTLKIQRTERGDSAVYLCASSLMGTSDTETDTQYFGPGTRLTVL.

The table lists this clonotype with many counts. The chain has TRBV11-2 and TRBJ2-3; TRBD2 aligns across 12 bases. The V segment lost 1 base and the J segment 2 bases; nucleotides outside the gene matches: 10. CDR1 is SGHAT, CDR2 FQNNGV, per germline. The CDR3 runs to 19 residues. The CDR3 DNA follows: TGTGCCAGCAGCTTAGGACGACGGGCTAGCGGGAGGGCCACAGATACGCAGTATTTT. It yields the protein CASSLGRRASGRATDTQYF. The whole variable domain, filled in from reference TRBV11-2 and TRBJ2-3, reads EAGVAQSPRYKIIEKRQSVAFWCNPISGHATLYWYQQILGQGPKLLIQFQNNGVVDDSQLPKDRFSAERLKGVDSTLKIQPAKLEDSAVYLCASSLGRRASGRATDTQYFGPGTRLTVL.